The sequence of this T cell receptor beta chain was determined in a study of blood T cell repertoires in COVID-19 (dated by TCRdb to about 2020). About the investigation overall: Samples covering the acute and convalescent phases of COVID-19 were provided by collaborators in the United States, Italy and Spain. The samples were drawn from the first 160 participants of the ongoing ImmuneRACE study and from some 1,300 subjects provided by 6 global collaborators. HLA class I and class II types, where available, came from metadata supplied by the sample provider rather than from assay-based typing. The prospective study material was composed of cDNA or gDNA derived from T cells, B-cell-depleted T cells, or PBMCs. Subjects who had been exposed to COVID-19, were actively infected with it, or had recovered from it provided the deeply sampled blood TCRbeta repertoires that made up the dataset. A freely available public database, intended as a resource for researchers studying the immune response to SARS-CoV-2, is where the repertoires were released. Sample metadata almost always included a de-identified subject ID, COVID-19 status, age in years and sex.

Whole blood was collected in K2EDTA tubes by collaborating institutions according to the institutions' own protocols. For TCRbeta analysis, collaborators shipped samples in one of three forms: frozen whole blood, isolated PBMCs, or DNA extracted from either of those sample types. Points on this clone: The target of this receptor is not known. No base quality information exists; no much larger clone differs at one position.

The CDR3 sequence holds 15 residues, the cysteine and phenylalanine included. Only the CDR3 DNA is retained, 45 bases long and in frame from the first base. CDR1 and CDR2 (SGHAT, FQNNGV) derive from the germline V gene. The germline V and J ends show losses of 1 base and 9 bases respectively, and no gene match explains 9 bases of the junction. TCRbeta CDR3 regions were amplified from genomic DNA by means of the immunoSEQ Assay, a bias-controlled multiplex PCR. As for the original processing: The number of nucleated cells in each sample was estimated from the amplification of reference gene primers within the assay. To quantify the absolute abundance of each unique TCRbeta CDR3 rearrangement, sequence reads were collapsed and filtered. For each sample, productive Simpson clonality was calculated as the square root of Simpson's diversity index across productive rearrangements. TCRdb holds this immuneACCESS table with in-frame rearrangements only. Some clones are missing; in checked studies, unresolved V genes explain under half, and the rest has no known cause. The V and J calls and the clone size are those of that table, but D and trimming were determined from the DNA. The sample records about 87,000 clones, around nine tenths of which are singletons. Clones ranked in the top ten supply roughly 5.4% of the sample.

The full study reports these points: The amount of clinical and demographic metadata varied by source and participant and was provided uncurated.

The sequence joins TRBV11-2 to TRBJ2-7, with 10 bases in between that match TRBD2. Sequencing was done on a sample of peripheral blood. This TCR came from a man aged 40-50 years with acute or convalescent COVID-19. The CDR3 reads as follows: CASSLAGLAGVVQYF. In nucleotides, the sequence is TGTGCCAGCAGCTTAGCTGGCCTAGCGGGAGTGGTGCAGTACTTC.